This is a list of T cell receptor beta chains from one sample in a study of post-analysis software for immune sequencing data. MiXCR was run by TCRdb on the PCR reads, yielding one entry per CDR3 protein. This sample has more than 500,000 distinct CDR3 sequences, with 30% to 40% found just once. Sequenced material: blood. These receptors all stem from a girl aged 2-17 years with multiple sclerosis. Both conserved end residues are trimmed from each CDR3. The order of the fields is V gene, CDR3 protein.

TRBV6-2/TRBV6-3 | ASSHRAGYGYT
TRBV28 | ASSPTATGVEETQY
TRBV29-1 | SVPQWTSYGYT
TRBV29-1 | SVDVVNEQF
TRBV11-2 | ASSPFPGDQY
TRBV29-1 | SVAGRTTGNYGYT
TRBV18 | ASSVQRGQETQY
TRBV20-1 | SANPSGDHEQY
TRBV20-1 | SARVGGASHSPLH
TRBV29-1 | SVEDLRGREKLF
TRBV20-1 | SATLGTPGDTQY
TRBV7-2 | ASSLRRGGADTQY
TRBV29-1 | SVGTGLETQY
TRBV11-2 | ASSFGGNGRDTQY
TRBV4-2 | ASSQGTAGDTQY
TRBV5-1 | ASSLVGSAGYETQY
TRBV20-1 | SARDLRNRDGRF
TRBV4-1 | ASSQGGRLGGPPSYEQY
TRBV6-2/TRBV6-3 | ASSYWGETQY
TRBV7-9 | ASSFKQGKRNGYT
TRBV5-1 | ASSLHELGTQETQY
TRBV6-1 | ASTEYRGPHNEQF
TRBV11-2 | ASSLNPHSDGQY
TRBV12-3/TRBV12-4 | ASGGGPTDTQY
TRBV20-1 | SARGTSRTDTQY
TRBV6-4 | ASSADGQVGTPLH
TRBV7-6 | ASSLEARRADTQY
TRBV10-2 | ASMGEDRGKFSYEQY
TRBV4-1 | ASSQGGLSSEAF
TRBV28 | ASSFLGQASRGNYGYT
TRBV7-3 | ASSFGGQGTHEQY
TRBV5-1 | ASSPGQDNYGYT
TRBV29-1 | SVKGANEKLF
TRBV11-2 | ASSITGYDEQF
TRBV7-8 | ASSLTLNPRWAYGYT
TRBV10-3 | AISQNTPSTDTQY
TRBV4-1 | ASSQRGLAGEPYTDTQY
TRBV15 | ATSGLGRDTQY
TRBV14 | ASSPSGRTDTQY
TRBV20-1 | SASPRGGEQY
TRBV4-1 | ASSQEGTGRGETQY
TRBV20-1 | SAIKTSGGAFDTQY
TRBV7-3 | ASSRTGTGSSGANVLT
TRBV2 | ASGAEQY